These T cell receptor beta chains were read from a single sample in a study of metastatic and nonmetastatic thyroid tumors. TCRdb re-analyzed the PCR reads through MiXCR. Of under 95,000 clones listed, 7.5% to 9% were seen once; the top ten hold 8.8%. The sample comprised blood. The receptors shown here come from a female donor with papillary thyroid cancer or a benign thyroid nodule (not recorded which). Some clones in this sample may be carry-over from other donors' samples. The CDR3 runs from the conserved cysteine through the conserved F or W.

V gene,CDR3 protein
TRBV10-3,CAISGVREEPQHF
TRBV6-5,CASSYGAVSTEAFF
TRBV19,CASKNGMNTEAFF
TRBV4-1,CASSQDRSPNYGYTF
TRBV30,CACLRQANSPLHF
TRBV4-1,CASSQRKDGTVVRDTQYF
TRBV20-1,CSARRLPTGSYGYTF
TRBV30,CAWLAWGGPGANVLTF
TRBV5-1,CASSLAREGVYGYTF
TRBV29-1,CSVEGQFQETQYF
TRBV5-8,CASSLRTGGAEQYF
TRBV7-7,CASSSGPTAANTGELFF
TRBV20-1,CSAYRASSYEQYF
TRBV27,CASSFGSQSEQYF
TRBV12-3/TRBV12-4,CASSLAKGMTTEAFF
TRBV6-4,CASRVYSRGGQGGYGYTF
TRBV20-1,CSALLPRGNQPQHF
TRBV6-2/TRBV6-3,CASSMVGDYNEQFF
TRBV6-2/TRBV6-3,CASSYRSFSNQPQHF
TRBV5-1,CASSLRVGGSSNQPQHF
TRBV20-1,CSARQVPWTEAFF
TRBV7-9,CASSLGQGDNEQYF
TRBV6-1,CASISGTGRRIEQYF
TRBV10-1,CASSETGRQPQHF
TRBV5-1,CASSLDGSNQPQHF
TRBV7-9,CASSLSGTYGYTF
TRBV19,CASSIRSGGFNEQFF
TRBV7-9,CASSPPGGSYNEQFF
TRBV2,CASSNTGANNYGYTF
TRBV5-1,CASSGNSYEQYF
TRBV29-1,CSVGSPGQGAYGYTF
TRBV7-3,CASSVEAGEKLFF
TRBV19,CASSRGGAGDTQYF
TRBV10-3,CAISGEHRGSNYGYTF
TRBV5-1,CASSTGGFGHGYTF
TRBV18,CASSPRRDTRNTEAFF
TRBV30,CASHRGNNEQYF
TRBV14,CASSPHKDGYTF
TRBV6-1,CASSAQGNYGYTF
TRBV11-2,CASNQAGVEQYF
TRBV5-1,CASSLSSFGDTQYF
TRBV6-5,CASSYRDRAAGANVLTF
TRBV20-1,CSARDDLNSPLHF
TRBV6-5,CASSYSIGDTQYF
TRBV2,CASHRGLGGGELFF
TRBV30,CAWKTGSYGYTF
TRBV6-4,CASSDSQGAPVFF
TRBV6-1,CASSPRTGGDTEAFF
TRBV7-3,CASSLSGWPDKNIQYF
TRBV6-6,CASSYSRQKGSYEQYF
TRBV6-1,CASSETGDFQPQHF
TRBV27,CASSAGRNQPQHF
TRBV6-2/TRBV6-3,CASRGGTNEQFF
TRBV6-1,CASSEVLADETQYF
TRBV5-1,CASRPTGGQETQYF
TRBV7-2,CASSVLRADTQYF
TRBV6-1,CASSEAAGVGSEKLFF
TRBV2,CASSEGWKEKLFF
TRBV5-4,CASSSGQGAYNEQFF
TRBV19,CASSIDRLNTEAFF